This T cell receptor beta chain derives from a study of blood T cell repertoires in COVID-19. Sequencing was performed with immunoSEQ multiplex PCR; in TCRdb, only in-frame clones are kept and a portion is missing. The sample includes about 200,000 clones, over 70% of them seen just once. In its sample, this clone was seen a few times. Between the trimmed V and J ends, which lost 6 bases and 7 bases, there was a span of 15 bases. Germline CDR1 is MRHNA and CDR2 is SNTAGT. The CDR3 length is 13 residues. Sequences were obtained from peripheral blood. This rearrangement joins TRBV6-4 to TRBJ1-2; D ambiguous. This TCR came from a woman between 65 and 79 years old with acute or convalescent COVID-19. DNA of the CDR3: TGTGCCAGCAGGTTCCGGTACCCCTTTGGCTACACCTTC. Protein sequence: CASRFRYPFGYTF.